Presented here are 21 T cell receptor beta chains from one specimen sequenced in a study of shared clonotypes between healthy human individuals. Naive CD8 cells, CD45RO-negative and positively selected for CCR7, excluded terminally differentiated effector memory CD45RA+ cells. Method: immunoSEQ multiplex PCR; TCRdb's copy keeps in-frame clones and lacks some. The sample yields roughly 2,000,000 clones, roughly 95% seen once. The material sequenced was naive CD8+ T cells from PBMCs. The receptors were gathered from a man between 18 and 35 years old in good health. Some clones in this sample may be carry-over from other donors' samples.

The chain has TRBV28 and TRBJ2-7, with 8 bases that match TRBD2. The junction had 6 bases not matched to a gene; V was cut back by 2 bases and J by 3 bases. Germline V gene lookup returns CDR1 MDHEN and CDR2 SYDVKM. This CDR3 is 15 amino acids long. DNA of the CDR3: TGTGCCAGCAGTTTAGGTAGCGGGAATCACTACGAGCAGTACTTC. It translates to CASSLGSGNHYEQYF.

The rearrangement uses TRBV9 and TRBJ1-1; the D is unclear. Trimming stripped 3 bases from V and 0 bases from J, with 9 bases between. Germline V lookup: CDR1 SGDLS, CDR2 YYNGEE. This CDR3 spans 14 amino acids. As DNA, the CDR3 is TGTGCCAGCAGCGCGTGGATCCTGAACACTGAAGCTTTCTTT. Protein: CASSAWILNTEAFF.

The chain carries TRBV7-9 and TRBJ1-2; TRBD1 matches at 8 bases. The CDR3 covers 14 residues. Germline CDR1 SEHNR, CDR2 FQNEAQ (reference sequence). V gave up 2 bases and J gave up 8 bases; unmatched junction bases: 7. CDR3 in DNA: TGTGCCAGCAGCTTAAAGGACAGGGAAGGGGGCTACACCTTC. Amino acid sequence: CASSLKDREGGYTF.

The rearrangement joins TRBV15 to TRBJ2-7; 8 bases are a match to TRBD1. The V segment lost 1 base and the J segment 6 bases; nucleotides outside the gene matches: 8. Germline V CDR1 and CDR2: LNHNV, YYDKDF (reference sequence). The CDR3 has 15 amino acids. CDR3 nucleotides: TGTGCCACCAGCAGAGTTTTACAGGGGGAAGGCGAGCAGTACTTC. The encoded protein is CATSRVLQGEGEQYF.

This clone was seen once. The chain employs TRBV27 and TRBJ2-7, with a weak D call TRBD1 (5 bases). The germline V and J ends were trimmed by 4 bases and 2 bases, with 12 bases remaining between them. The germline V gene has CDR1 MNHEY and CDR2 SMNVEV (reference sequence). CDR3 size: 14 residues. This chain's CDR3 is CASSSPDNPYEQYF. The DNA for the CDR3 is TGTGCCAGCAGTTCACCGGACAACCCCTACGAGCAGTACTTC.

Comments on this clone: The sample has other DNA sequences that encode this CDR3 too. The chain has TRBV6-1 and TRBJ2-7; TRBD1 matches at 9 bases. This CDR3 region has 14 residues. From germline, CDR1 is MNHNS and CDR2 SASEGT. J lost 2 bases, V lost 1 base, and 0 bases had no gene match. The DNA of the CDR3 is TGTGCCAGCAGTGAAGGACAGGGGGCCTACGAGCAGTACTTC. This codes for CASSEGQGAYEQYF.

The chain uses TRBV6-4 and TRBJ2-1, with 10 bases aligning to TRBD2. The germline CDR1 and CDR2 sequences are MRHNA and SNTAGT. The CDR3 runs to 15 residues. The junction had 4 bases not matched to a gene; V was cut back by 4 bases and J by 4 bases. The CDR3 region has the DNA TGTGCCAGCAGTGGGCTAGCGGGGGTTTACAATGAGCAGTTCTTC. It translates to CASSGLAGVYNEQFF.

This clone was recorded a few times. The J gene is TRBJ1-5, the V gene TRBV7-6; 7 nucleotides match TRBD1. V trimming: 5 bases; J trimming: 2 bases; junction bases outside the gene matches: 3. The CDR3 consists of 14 residues. Germline V gene lookup returns CDR1 SGHVS and CDR2 FNYEAQ. The CDR3 DNA reads as TGTGCCAGCAGCACAGGGGACGGCAATCAGCCCCAGCATTTT. It is translated as CASSTGDGNQPQHF.

This clone appeared a single time. The V call is TRBV6-1, the J call TRBJ2-7, with D perhaps being TRBD1 or TRBD2 (5 bases each). The ends were cut back, 5 bases at V and 2 bases at J, with 13 bases in the middle. This CDR3 has 14 residues. In germline, CDR1 is MNHNS, CDR2 SASEGT. The CDR3 reads CASSNWGTTYEQYF. The CDR3 nucleotides are TGTGCCAGCAGTAATTGGGGGACCACCTACGAGCAGTACTTC.

The CDR3 nucleotides read TGTGCCAGCAGCTCCAGGACTAGCGCGAAGCAGTACTTC. Its translation: CASSSRTSAKQYF. The chain links TRBV11-2 to TRBJ2-7, with 9 bases fitting TRBD2. The CDR3 covers 13 residues. J lost 8 bases, V lost 4 bases, and 6 bases had no gene match. CDR1 is SGHAT, CDR2 FQNNGV, per germline.

The chain is built from TRBV7-3 and TRBJ2-1; 10 nucleotides align to TRBD2. Germline trimming cut 3 bases from V and 9 bases from J; bases unmatched to any gene: 11. CDR1 is SGHTA, CDR2 FQGTGA, per germline. The CDR3 sequence is 16 residues long. CDR3 nucleotide sequence: TGTGCCAGCAGCTTCCGAGCGGGAGGGCCCAATGGTGAGCAGTTCTTC. Translation: CASSFRAGGPNGEQFF.

V and J are TRBV28 and TRBJ1-3; possibly TRBD1 for D (6 bases). Trimming stripped 3 bases from V and 0 bases from J, with 12 bases between. CDR1 is MDHEN and CDR2 is SYDVKM in the germline V gene. This CDR3 contains 16 residues. The CDR3 nucleotides are TGTGCCAGCAGTTTCCTACGGGGGCGCTCTGGAAACACCATATATTTT. Translation gives CASSFLRGRSGNTIYF. The full variable domain, completed using reference TRBV28 and TRBJ1-3, is DVKVTQSSRYLVKRTGEKVFLECVQDMDHENMFWYRQDPGLGLRLIYFSYDVKMKEKGDIPEGYSVSREKKERFSLILESASTNQTSMYLCASSFLRGRSGNTIYFGEGSWLTVV.

The rearrangement links TRBV5-1 to TRBJ2-5; D is unresolved. Per the germline V gene, CDR1 is SGHRS and CDR2 is YFSETQ. The CDR3 is made up of 14 amino acids. Trimming took 0 bases from V and 1 from J, leaving 7 bases between them. The CDR3 DNA reads TGCGCCAGCAGCTTGGAGGGCAGCCAAGAGACCCAGTACTTC. Protein product: CASSLEGSQETQYF.

The gene calls are TRBV11-2 and TRBJ2-7; no clear D. Germline CDR1 is SGHAT and CDR2 is FQNNGV. This CDR3 is 10 amino acids long. V was pared by 0 bases and J by 9 bases, with 3 bases between. The CDR3 nucleotides read TGTGCCAGCAGCTTAGAGACGCAGTACTTC. It encodes CASSLETQYF. Full variable domain (remainder filled in from reference TRBV11-2 and TRBJ2-7): EAGVAQSPRYKIIEKRQSVAFWCNPISGHATLYWYQQILGQGPKLLIQFQNNGVVDDSQLPKDRFSAERLKGVDSTLKIQPAKLEDSAVYLCASSLETQYFGPGTRLTVT.

The chain has TRBV27 and TRBJ2-7; unclear D gene. The V end was cut by 0 bases, the J end by 0 bases, with 12 bases between. The CDR3 covers 16 residues. CDR1 MNHEY and CDR2 SMNVEV come from the germline V gene (reference sequence). This chain's CDR3 is CASSLSVSQSSYEQYF. CDR3 in DNA: TGTGCCAGCAGTTTATCGGTTTCACAGTCCTCCTACGAGCAGTACTTC.

This clone is a singleton in its sample. The rearrangement joins TRBV5-5 to TRBJ2-7; 8 bases are shared with TRBD1. Germline loops: CDR1 SGHKS, CDR2 YYEKEE (reference sequence). The CDR3 totals 15 residues. V was clipped by 4 bases and J by 4 bases; unmatched bases: 10. The CDR3 loop reads CASSPDRVDIYEQYF. DNA for the CDR3: TGTGCCAGCAGCCCGGACAGGGTAGATATATACGAGCAGTACTTC.

The chain carries TRBV18 and TRBJ2-2; 10 positions match TRBD2. This CDR3 is 18 amino acids long. Germline V gene lookup returns CDR1 KGHSH and CDR2 LQKENI. Germline trimming cut 3 bases from V and 6 bases from J; bases unmatched to any gene: 13. CDR3: CASSPKRTSGNLAGELFF. CDR3 bases: TGTGCCAGCTCACCGAAACGTACTAGCGGGAATTTAGCCGGGGAGCTGTTTTTT.

V is TRBV19 and J is TRBJ1-1; D is ambiguous. V gave up 9 bases and J gave up 1 base, with 12 bases separating them. The CDR3 contains 13 residues. CDR1 is LNHDA, CDR2 SQIVND, per germline (reference sequence). The CDR3 bases are TGTGCCAGCATATCAAAAGGGAACACTGAAGCTTTCTTT. The encoded protein is CASISKGNTEAFF.

In regard to this clone: This CDR3 is also generated by other DNA sequences in the sample. The chain combines TRBV7-3 with TRBJ2-2; possibly TRBD2 for D (5 bases). V lost 5 bases and J 4 bases, leaving 8 bases between the germline ends. The CDR3 runs 13 residues. Looked up from germline, CDR1 is SGHTA and CDR2 is FQGTGA. The CDR3 sequence: CASSPRGTGELFF. CDR3 nucleotide sequence: TGTGCCAGCAGCCCCCGGGGCACCGGGGAGCTGTTTTTT.

With regard to this clone: The identical CDR3 is also encoded by other nucleotide sequences in the sample. This chain uses TRBV25-1 with TRBJ2-7; D is possibly TRBD2 (6 bases). The CDR3 is made up of 14 amino acids. The germline V and J ends were trimmed by 2 bases and 2 bases, with 10 bases remaining between them. Looked up from germline, CDR1 is MGHDK and CDR2 is SYGVNS. The chain's CDR3 is CASSEPGGTYEQYF. CDR3 in DNA: TGTGCCAGCAGTGAACCCGGAGGGACCTACGAGCAGTACTTC.

The DNA of the CDR3 is TGTGCCCACAAAAGGGCGTTTATCCAAGAGACCCAGTACTTC. Translated: CAHKRAFIQETQYF. This chain connects TRBV28 to TRBJ2-5; D call uncertain. CDR1 is MDHEN and CDR2 is SYDVKM in the germline V gene. This CDR3 contains 14 residues. Between the trimmed V and J ends, which lost 11 bases and 1 base, there was a span of 17 bases.